This T cell receptor (beta chain) was retrieved from a study of blood T cells in healthy people across ages (dated by TCRdb to between 2014 and 2017). About the study as a whole: In model experiments, template switching captured roughly one uniquely barcoded TCR beta cDNA molecule for every two T cells. The study measured age-related changes in TCR beta repertoire diversity using deep sequencing normalized with unique cDNA molecular identifiers. Donors were grouped into four age groups: young (average roughly 15 years), middle-aged (less than 40), aged (over 55) and long-lived (less than 85). To avoid experimental bias, donors of different ages were randomly spread across the sequencing lanes. The study analyzed two additional independent replicas of 1 million unique cDNA reads from the same blood draw for two donors, one aged 18 to 29 and one aged 80 or older.

The protocol used for the library was 5' RACE. The sample was run on an Illumina HiSeq 2500. A second roughly 7 to 12 cycle PCR used a sample-barcoded 5' primer and a J-beta primer mix. A template-switch 5' adaptor carrying 12 random nucleotides introduced a unique molecular identifier onto each TCR beta cDNA molecule. Each sample yielded at least 2.5 million CDR3-containing paired-end reads. First-strand cDNA was synthesized from all RNA with the Mint cDNA synthesis kit, primed by a TRBC-specific oligonucleotide. Following uracil-DNA glycosylase treatment, all cDNA underwent a first 18-cycle PCR with the universal primers M1SS and BC2_uni_R. For the original study's pipeline: Normalization of each sample was performed by random selection of 1 million high-quality reads, each carrying a distinct molecular identifier. Reads with shared molecular identifiers were discarded instead of being binned into consensus sequences. MiTCR, with a Q25 quality threshold and the strictest error-elimination algorithm, was used for CDR3 identification, clonotype clustering and error correction. A nonparametric unseen species model using Euler transformation provided a lower-bound estimate of total TCR beta diversity. TCRdb handled the public reads itself, with Q25 trimming in fastp and clone calling in MiXCR, and kept productive beta chains. Merged by CDR3 protein, the rows form single entries marked with the most common genes and DNA. These V and J calls are TCRdb output, not the study's own analysis. The sample table contains hundreds of thousands of distinct CDR3 sequences; only one count was recorded for over 40% of them. The ten largest clones represent about 30% of the sample.

From the cysteine through the phenylalanine, the CDR3 covers 15 amino acids. Only the CDR3 part of the read is kept: 45 bases, read in frame from the first base. CDR1 and CDR2 are drawn from the germline V gene (reference sequence): LNHNV, YYDKDF. At the junction V is shortened by 5 bases and J by 1 base, with 12 bases in between. The donors were roughly 38 Caucasian individuals from Russia, aged roughly 6 to 90 years, who were systemically healthy. Each donor gave ten milliliters of peripheral blood, drawn into EDTA-treated Vacutainer tubes. Ficoll-Paque density-gradient centrifugation was used to isolate PBMCs, with at least 6.5 million per sample. Trizol reagent was used to extract total RNA from the PBMCs, yielding at least 5.5 micrograms per sample. For every donor, an aliquot of PBMCs went through flow cytometry to measure the percentages of naive CD45RAhigh/CD27high T cells. As for this clonotype: Its antigen remains undetermined. The input lacks base qualities; no much larger clone sits a single base away.

Here is what the overall study found, with its caveats: Observed TCR beta diversity per million T cells fell roughly linearly with age, and a significant reduction was already apparent by age approximately 40. Total diversity estimates from one million sequenced T cells were considered lower bounds and underestimates. Compared with the aged group, more naive CD4+ T cells, fewer expanded clones and increased TCR diversity were shown by the long-lived group, suggesting age selection. Donor CMV infection status was unknown, potentially confounding age-related changes in expanded clonotypes. Because profiling used bulk unsorted PBMCs, naive and antigen-experienced compartments could not be compared conclusively. Observed TCR beta diversity correlated strongly with the percentage of naive T cells measured by flow cytometry.

Sequencing used blood. The origin of this receptor is an elderly man in good health. The rearrangement combines TRBV15 with TRBJ2-1; confidence is insufficient to name the D gene. The CDR3: CATSLRTSSYNEQFF. The nucleotides read TGTGCCACCAGCCTAAGAACGAGTTCCTACAATGAGCAGTTCTTC.